Each of the 5 T cell receptor beta chains below was sequenced from the same sample in a study of shared clonotypes between healthy human individuals (dated by TCRdb to 2018 to 2020). Library preparation used the immunoSEQ multiplex PCR assay. Sourced from immuneACCESS, this table was stored by TCRdb with only in-frame sequences that have V and J called. A share of the clones is absent; for the studies checked, an unresolved V gene accounts for under half, and the remainder has no known explanation. In this sample the table shows some 1,100,000 clones, around 82% of which occur a single time. The top ten constitute 0.5% to 0.6% of the sample. The material sequenced was memory CD4+ T cells from PBMCs. The cell subset or site label here, explained by the study, means: CD45RA-negative fraction. The receptor source for this set is a man aged 18-30 years in good health. Some clones in this sample may be carry-over from other donors' samples.

CDR3 region: CASRDNYSNQPQHF. The DNA of the CDR3 is TGTGCCAGCCGGGACAATTATAGCAATCAGCCCCAGCATTTT. The chain links TRBV6-1 to TRBJ1-5; TRBD1 might be the D (6 bases). This CDR3 region has 14 residues. Trimming took 8 bases from V and 0 from J, leaving 11 bases between them. The V gene's germline CDR1 is MNHNS and CDR2 SASEGT.

J is TRBJ2-3 and V is TRBV5-1, with 7 bases aligning to TRBD2. The germline gives CDR1 SGHRS, CDR2 YFSETQ. V was pared by 5 bases and J by 2 bases, with 5 bases of the junction left unmatched. This CDR3 region has 14 residues. CDR3 residues: CASRRERNTDTQYF. The CDR3 bases are TGCGCCAGCAGGCGGGAGAGAAACACAGATACGCAGTATTTT. Full variable domain (remainder filled in from reference TRBV5-1 and TRBJ2-3): KAGVTQTPRYLIKTRGQQVTLSCSPISGHRSVSWYQQTPGQGLQFLFEYFSETQRNKGNFPGRFSGRQFSNSRSEMNVSTLELGDSALYLCASRRERNTDTQYFGPGTRLTVL.

CDR3 sequence (DNA): TGTGCCAGCAGCCCCTCGACAGGGCTCCCCTACACCGGGGAGCTGTTTTTT. Translating it yields CASSPSTGLPYTGELFF. The gene calls are TRBV7-8 and TRBJ2-2; the match to TRBD1 covers 7 bases. CDR1 is SGHVS, CDR2 FQNEAQ, per germline. Trimming took 5 bases from V and 3 from J; bases not matched to a gene: 12. There are 17 residues in the CDR3. Filled out from reference TRBV7-8 and TRBJ2-2, the complete variable domain reads GAGVSQSPRYKVAKRGQDVALRCDPISGHVSLFWYQQALGQGPEFLTYFQNEAQLDKSGLPSDRFFAERPEGSVSTLKIQRTQQEDSAVYLCASSPSTGLPYTGELFFGEGSRLTVL.

V usage is TRBV6-6 and J usage is TRBJ2-2; 7 nucleotides match TRBD2. The CDR3 is made up of 15 amino acids. Germline trimming cut 4 bases from V and 3 bases from J; bases unmatched to any gene: 5. The germline V gene encodes CDR1 MNHNY and CDR2 SVGAGI (reference sequence). CDR3 residues: CASSFRGVDTGELFF. CDR3 bases: TGTGCCAGCAGTTTTCGGGGGGTGGACACCGGGGAGCTGTTTTTT.

The rearrangement joins TRBV28 to TRBJ2-1, with 8 nucleotides matching TRBD2. The CDR3 is 15 residues long. Germline V lookup: CDR1 MDHEN, CDR2 SYDVKM. V gave up 3 bases and J gave up 8 bases; unmatched junction bases: 9. The CDR3 DNA sequence: TGTGCCAGCAGTTTTTGGGCAGCGGGAGAGGATGAGCAGTTCTTC. The encoded protein is CASSFWAAGEDEQFF.